Below, one T cell receptor beta chain is given with its context. Its antigen is still unknown. Base qualities are not at hand, and no much larger clone is one base apart. Enrolling through a virtual design, the prospective study's participants ranged in age from roughly 18 to 95 years and lived across roughly 23 United States geographic areas. In the prospective study, participants were assigned to cohorts based on the clinical history participants reported in a screening survey and a study questionnaire. Exposed participants were defined as having been in contact with someone with a PCR-confirmed or clinician-diagnosed COVID-19 case within 2 weeks of study entry. Mobile phlebotomists in the prospective study collected whole blood, serum and a nasopharyngeal or oropharyngeal swab from every participant. Prospective study participants could optionally give additional blood draws and questionnaires over an approximately two-month period. Before DNA extraction, blood samples from the prospective study were shipped at room temperature or frozen.

These data come from a study of blood T cell repertoires in COVID-19 (TCRdb year 2020). In terms of the full investigation: Samples from collaborators originated in the United States, Italy and Spain and spanned both the acute and convalescent phases of COVID-19. The prospective study material was composed of cDNA or gDNA derived from T cells, B-cell-depleted T cells, or PBMCs. Subjects who had been exposed to COVID-19, were actively infected with it, or had recovered from it provided the deeply sampled blood TCRbeta repertoires that made up the dataset. The repertoires were released in a freely available public database meant as a resource for research on the immune response to SARS-CoV-2. The samples were drawn from two sources: the first 160 participants of the ongoing ImmuneRACE study, and over 1,000 subjects contributed by 6 global collaborators. Sample metadata almost always included a de-identified subject ID, COVID-19 status, age in years and sex. Where available, HLA class I and class II types were obtained from metadata supplied by the sample provider rather than from assay-based typing.

Beyond this particular receptor, the publication reports: The quantity of clinical and demographic metadata differed by source and by participant and was supplied without curation.

TCRbeta CDR3 regions were amplified from genomic DNA by means of the immunoSEQ Assay, a bias-controlled multiplex PCR. In the paper's pipeline: Within the assay, amplification of reference gene primers was used to estimate how many nucleated cells each sample contained. Sequence reads were collapsed and filtered to measure the absolute abundance of every unique TCRbeta CDR3 rearrangement. Productive Simpson clonality was computed per sample as the square root of Simpson's diversity index over productive rearrangements. The immuneACCESS repertoire file appears here via TCRdb, limited to in-frame rearrangements. These files lack a portion of the clones; in checked studies, under half of the deficit traces to unresolved V genes, and the cause of the others is not known. V and J calls and clone size come straight from that table; D and trimming were deduced from the DNA. For this sample there are 150,000 to 200,000 clones; roughly 83% appear just once. The ten largest clones capture roughly 5.6% of the sample.

CDR1 and CDR2 are read off the germline V gene (reference sequence) as LNHDA and SQIVND. V is pared back by 0 bases and J by 1 base, with 7 bases lying between the germline termini. The CDR3 spans 14 residues, from the cysteine through the phenylalanine. Just CDR3 DNA is preserved here, 42 bases in frame from base 1. This chain is built from TRBV19 and TRBJ2-7; possibly the D gene is TRBD1, per 5 matching bases. The TCR sequence derives from a man between 70 and 80 years old who had been exposed to COVID-19. Input material: PBMCs or T cells enriched from blood (not recorded which). For the CDR3, the sequence is CASSIDKGSYEQYF. The DNA sequence is given as TGTGCCAGTAGTATAGATAAGGGGTCCTACGAGCAGTACTTC.